This TCR beta chain was recorded in a study of blood T cell repertoires in COVID-19. Looking at the study overall: COVID-19 samples, acute and convalescent, were from the United States, Italy and Spain.

The J segment lost 6 bases and the V segment lost 4 bases, leaving 6 bases of the junction unmatched. CDR1 and CDR2 from the germline V gene are SGHRS and YFSETQ. This CDR3 contains 14 residues. Patients at the Seattle site were enrolled during active infection and followed longitudinally. Study processing details: Reference gene primer amplification gave estimated nucleated cell counts. Method: immunoSEQ multiplex PCR; TCRdb's copy keeps in-frame clones and lacks some. V, J and clone size were drawn from that table, and D and trimming were deduced from the DNA. The sample has roughly 120,000 clones, around 85% seen once.

Source material: peripheral blood. This TCR was recovered from a woman in her fifties or sixties with COVID-19, enrolled during active disease. The V call is TRBV5-1, the J call TRBJ1-2; 10 positions agree with TRBD1. The DNA for the CDR3 is TGCGCCAGCAGCCGGGACAGGGGAGTTGATGGCTACACCTTC. Translation gives CASSRDRGVDGYTF. Supplemented by reference TRBV5-1 and TRBJ1-2, the full variable domain reads KAGVTQTPRYLIKTRGQQVTLSCSPISGHRSVSWYQQTPGQGLQFLFEYFSETQRNKGNFPGRFSGRQFSNSRSEMNVSTLELGDSALYLCASSRDRGVDGYTFGSGTRLTVV.